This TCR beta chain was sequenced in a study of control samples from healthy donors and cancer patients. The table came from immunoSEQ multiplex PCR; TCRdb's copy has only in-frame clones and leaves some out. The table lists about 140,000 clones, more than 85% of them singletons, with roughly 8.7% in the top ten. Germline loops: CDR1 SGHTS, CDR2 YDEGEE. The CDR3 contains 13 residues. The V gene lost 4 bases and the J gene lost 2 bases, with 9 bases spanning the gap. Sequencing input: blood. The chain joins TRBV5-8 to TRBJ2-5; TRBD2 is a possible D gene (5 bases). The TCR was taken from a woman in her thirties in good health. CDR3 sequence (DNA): TGTGCCAGCAGCCAGCGGATACAAGAGACCCAGTACTTC. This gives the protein CASSQRIQETQYF.